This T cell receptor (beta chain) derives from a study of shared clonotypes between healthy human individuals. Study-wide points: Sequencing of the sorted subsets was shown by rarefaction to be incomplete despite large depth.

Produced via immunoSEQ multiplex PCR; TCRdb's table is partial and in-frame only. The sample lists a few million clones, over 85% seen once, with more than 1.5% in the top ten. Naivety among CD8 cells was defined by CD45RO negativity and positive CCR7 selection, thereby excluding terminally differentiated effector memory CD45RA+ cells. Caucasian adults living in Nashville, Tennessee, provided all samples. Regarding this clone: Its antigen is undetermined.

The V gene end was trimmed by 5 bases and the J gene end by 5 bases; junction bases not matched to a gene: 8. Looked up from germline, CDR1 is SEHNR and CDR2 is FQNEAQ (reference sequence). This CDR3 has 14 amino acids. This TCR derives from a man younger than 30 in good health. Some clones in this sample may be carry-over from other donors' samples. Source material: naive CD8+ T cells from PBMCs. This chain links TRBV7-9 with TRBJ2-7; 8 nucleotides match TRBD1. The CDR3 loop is CASSPRDRLNEQYF. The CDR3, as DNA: TGTGCCAGCAGCCCACGGGACAGGTTAAACGAGCAGTACTTC.